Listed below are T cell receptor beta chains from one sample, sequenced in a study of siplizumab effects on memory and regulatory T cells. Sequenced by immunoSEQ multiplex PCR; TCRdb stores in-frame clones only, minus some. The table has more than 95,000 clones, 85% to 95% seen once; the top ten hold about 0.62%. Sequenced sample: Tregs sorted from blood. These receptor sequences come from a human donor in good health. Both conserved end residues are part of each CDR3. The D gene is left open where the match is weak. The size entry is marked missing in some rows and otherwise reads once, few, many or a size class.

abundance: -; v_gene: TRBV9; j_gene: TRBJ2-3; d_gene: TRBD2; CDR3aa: CASSVGRLAGTDTQYF; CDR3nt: TGTGCCAGCAGCGTAGGCCGACTAGCGGGGACAGATACGCAGTATTTT
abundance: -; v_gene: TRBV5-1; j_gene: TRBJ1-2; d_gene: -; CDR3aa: CASSPGALNYGYTF; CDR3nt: TGCGCCAGCAGCCCAGGGGCCCTCAACTATGGCTACACCTTC
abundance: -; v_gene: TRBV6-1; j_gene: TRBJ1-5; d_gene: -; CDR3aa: CASSPNRNQPQHF; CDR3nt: TGTGCCAGCAGCCCTAACAGAAATCAGCCCCAGCATTTT
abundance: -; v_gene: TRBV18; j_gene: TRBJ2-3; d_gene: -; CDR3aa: CASSRRTDPTDTQYF; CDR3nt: TGTGCCAGCTCACGACGGACAGACCCGACAGATACGCAGTATTTT
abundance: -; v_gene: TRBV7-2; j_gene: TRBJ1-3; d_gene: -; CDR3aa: CASSLVAGNTIYF; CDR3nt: TGTGCCAGCAGCTTAGTGGCCGGAAACACCATATATTTT
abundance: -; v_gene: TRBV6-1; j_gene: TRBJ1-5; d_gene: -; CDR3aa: CASTRSNQPQHF; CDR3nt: TGTGCCAGCACTAGGTCGAATCAGCCCCAGCATTTT
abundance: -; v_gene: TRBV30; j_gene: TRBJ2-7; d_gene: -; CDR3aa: CAWSAAPGHEQYF; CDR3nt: TGTGCCTGGAGTGCGGCGCCAGGGCACGAGCAGTACTTC
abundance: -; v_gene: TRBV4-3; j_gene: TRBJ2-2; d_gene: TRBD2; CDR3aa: CASSQVGTSHGELFF; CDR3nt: TGCGCCAGCAGCCAAGTCGGGACTAGCCACGGGGAGCTGTTTTTT
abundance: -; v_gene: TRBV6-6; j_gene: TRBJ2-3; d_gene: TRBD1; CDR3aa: CASSYLGQAKDTQYF; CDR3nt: TGTGCCAGCAGTTACCTGGGACAGGCGAAGGATACGCAGTATTTT
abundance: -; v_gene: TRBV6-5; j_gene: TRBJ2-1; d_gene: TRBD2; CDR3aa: CASRLGTSGGASQFF; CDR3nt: TGTGCCAGCAGACTAGGGACTAGCGGGGGGGCTTCGCAGTTCTTC
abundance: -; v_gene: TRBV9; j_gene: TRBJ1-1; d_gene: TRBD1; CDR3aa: CASSERQGNTEAFF; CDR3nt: TGTGCCAGCAGCGAAAGACAGGGGAACACTGAAGCTTTCTTT
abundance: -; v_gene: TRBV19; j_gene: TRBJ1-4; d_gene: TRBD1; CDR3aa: CARTLRDSAGNEKLFF; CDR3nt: TGTGCCAGGACACTAAGGGACAGCGCGGGAAACGAAAAACTGTTTTTT
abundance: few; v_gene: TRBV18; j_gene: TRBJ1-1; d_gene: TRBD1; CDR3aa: CASSPLRGLIAFF; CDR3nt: TGTGCCAGCTCACCACTAAGGGGGCTGATAGCTTTCTTT
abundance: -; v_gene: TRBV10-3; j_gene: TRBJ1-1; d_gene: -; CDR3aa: CAISVNSNTEAFF; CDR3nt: TGTGCCATCAGTGTAAACTCGAACACTGAAGCTTTCTTT
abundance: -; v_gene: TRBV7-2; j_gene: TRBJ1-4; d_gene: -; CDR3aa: CASSRPGLSEKLFF; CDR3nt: TGTGCCAGCAGCCGACCGGGGTTGAGTGAAAAACTGTTTTTT
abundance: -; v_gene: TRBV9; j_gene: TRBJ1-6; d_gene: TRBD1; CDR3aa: CASSGDRALGPLHF; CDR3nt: TGTGCCAGCAGCGGGGACAGGGCCTTGGGACCCCTCCACTTT
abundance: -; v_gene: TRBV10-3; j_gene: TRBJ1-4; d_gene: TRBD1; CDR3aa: CAISDHMTGKTNEKLFF; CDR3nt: TGTGCCATCAGTGATCACATGACAGGGAAAACTAATGAAAAGCTGTTTTTT
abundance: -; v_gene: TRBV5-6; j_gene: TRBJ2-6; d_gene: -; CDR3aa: CASSPPYGANVLTF; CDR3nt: TGTGCCAGCAGCCCACCTTATGGGGCCAACGTCCTGACTTTC
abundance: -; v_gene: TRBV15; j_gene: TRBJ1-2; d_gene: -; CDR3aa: CATSRDVAGTRYGYTF; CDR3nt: TGTGCCACCAGCAGAGATGTGGCCGGGACGCGCTATGGCTACACCTTC
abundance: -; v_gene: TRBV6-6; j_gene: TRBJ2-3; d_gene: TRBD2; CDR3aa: CASTPRLALTDTQYF; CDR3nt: TGTGCCAGCACTCCACGACTAGCGCTGACAGATACGCAGTATTTT
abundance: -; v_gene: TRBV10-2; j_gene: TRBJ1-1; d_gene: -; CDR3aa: CASRAHGGGAGTEAFF; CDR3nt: TGCGCCAGCAGGGCCCACGGGGGAGGGGCTGGTACTGAAGCTTTCTTT
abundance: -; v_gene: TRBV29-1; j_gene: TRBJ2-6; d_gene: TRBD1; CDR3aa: CSASGTGASGANVLTF; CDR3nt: TGCAGCGCGTCCGGGACAGGGGCATCTGGGGCCAACGTCCTGACTTTC
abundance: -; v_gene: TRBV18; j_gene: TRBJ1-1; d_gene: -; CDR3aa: CASWRNTEAFF; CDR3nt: TGTGCCAGCTGGAGGAACACTGAAGCTTTCTTT
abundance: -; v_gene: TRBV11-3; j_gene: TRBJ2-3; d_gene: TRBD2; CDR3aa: CASSRGLAGGADTQYF; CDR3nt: TGTGCCAGCAGCCGAGGACTAGCGGGAGGTGCAGATACGCAGTATTTT
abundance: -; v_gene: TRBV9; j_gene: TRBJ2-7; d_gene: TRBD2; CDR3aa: CASSPQAGYDYEQYF; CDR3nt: TGTGCCAGCAGCCCTCAAGCGGGATATGACTACGAGCAGTACTTC